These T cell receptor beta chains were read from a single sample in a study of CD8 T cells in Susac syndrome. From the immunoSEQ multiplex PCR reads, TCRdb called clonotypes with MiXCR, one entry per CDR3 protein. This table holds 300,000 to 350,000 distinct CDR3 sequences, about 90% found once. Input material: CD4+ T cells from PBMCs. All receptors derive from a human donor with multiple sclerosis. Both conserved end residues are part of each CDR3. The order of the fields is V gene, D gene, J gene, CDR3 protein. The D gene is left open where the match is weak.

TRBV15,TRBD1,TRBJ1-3,CATSPGQGSGNTIYF
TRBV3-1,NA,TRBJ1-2,CASSQDLTSYGYTF
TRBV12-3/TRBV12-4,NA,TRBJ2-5,CASSLGRLGARIETQYF
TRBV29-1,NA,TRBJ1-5,CSVGSPNQPQHF
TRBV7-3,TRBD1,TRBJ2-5,CASASEGGRETQYF
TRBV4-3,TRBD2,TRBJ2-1,CASSQDGASGSRNEQFF
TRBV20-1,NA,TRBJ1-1,CSASKGNTEAFF
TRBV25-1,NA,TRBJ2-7,CASSEFLGTFHEQYF
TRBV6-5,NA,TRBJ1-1,CASTQGMNTEAFF
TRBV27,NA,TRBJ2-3,CASSLSSPQDTQYF
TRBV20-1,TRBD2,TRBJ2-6,CSAGGDSGREGANVLTF
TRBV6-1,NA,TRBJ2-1,CATQIQFSGLSDEQFF
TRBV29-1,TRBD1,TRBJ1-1,CSVLTGVNAEAFF
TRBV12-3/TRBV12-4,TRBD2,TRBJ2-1,CASSFAGLARFF
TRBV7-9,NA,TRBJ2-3,CASSLPAEMDTQYF
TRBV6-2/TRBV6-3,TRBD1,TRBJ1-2,CASRSPSVGRGLNGYTF
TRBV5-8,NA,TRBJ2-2,CASSLNGGGTGELFF
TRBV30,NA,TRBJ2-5,CAFTRGGGETQYF
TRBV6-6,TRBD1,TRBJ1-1,CASTVQGVRTEAFF
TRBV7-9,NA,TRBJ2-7,CASSRMLDEQYF
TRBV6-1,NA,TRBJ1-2,CASSKALAAAANYGYTF
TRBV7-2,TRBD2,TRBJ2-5,CASSPGAGGQTQYF
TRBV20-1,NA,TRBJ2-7,CSASDDGYEQYF
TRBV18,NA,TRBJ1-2,CASSPGGYYGYTF
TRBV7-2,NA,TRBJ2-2,CASTHRETGELFF
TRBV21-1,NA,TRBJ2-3,CASSKHREGLYTDTQYF
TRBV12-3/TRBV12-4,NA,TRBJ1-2,CASSPTGGVLFGYTF
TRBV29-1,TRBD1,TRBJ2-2,CSVEVLDRANTGELFF
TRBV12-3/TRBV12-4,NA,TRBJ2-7,CASSFAAFELGYEQYF
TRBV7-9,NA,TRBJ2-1,CASSHRIGTSLGLNEQFF
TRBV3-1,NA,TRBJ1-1,CASSQAWNTEAFF
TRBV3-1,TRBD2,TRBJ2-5,CASSQGALAGFQETQYF
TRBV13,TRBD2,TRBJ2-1,CASSRGASGTSGDEQFF
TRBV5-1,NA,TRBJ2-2,CASSLVRVRVTGELFF
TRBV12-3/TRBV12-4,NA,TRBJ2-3,CASTPRGIPDTQYF
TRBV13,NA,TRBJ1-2,CASSLGARYGYTF
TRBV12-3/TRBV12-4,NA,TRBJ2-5,CASRNLGTQYF